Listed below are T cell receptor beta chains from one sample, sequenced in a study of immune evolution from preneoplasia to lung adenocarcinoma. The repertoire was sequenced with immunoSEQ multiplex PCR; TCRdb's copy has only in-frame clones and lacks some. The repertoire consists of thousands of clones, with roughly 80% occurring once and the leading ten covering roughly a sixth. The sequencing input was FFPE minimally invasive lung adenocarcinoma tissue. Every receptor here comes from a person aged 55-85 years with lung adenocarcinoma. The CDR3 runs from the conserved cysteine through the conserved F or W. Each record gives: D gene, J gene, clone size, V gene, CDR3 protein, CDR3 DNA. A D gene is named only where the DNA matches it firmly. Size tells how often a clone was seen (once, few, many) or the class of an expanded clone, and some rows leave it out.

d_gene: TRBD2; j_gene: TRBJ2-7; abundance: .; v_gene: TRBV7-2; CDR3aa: CASSFTSGGSEQYF; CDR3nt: TGTGCCAGCAGCTTTACTAGCGGGGGCTCTGAGCAGTACTTC
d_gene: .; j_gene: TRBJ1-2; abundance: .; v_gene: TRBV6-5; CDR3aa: CASRADNYGYTF; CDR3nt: TGTGCCAGCAGGGCAGATAACTATGGCTACACCTTC
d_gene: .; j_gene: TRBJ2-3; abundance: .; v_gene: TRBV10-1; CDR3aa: CASSPAKVGLAFYHTQYF; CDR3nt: TGCGCCAGCAGCCCCGCAAAGGTTGGGCTAGCGTTTTATCATACGCAGTATTTT
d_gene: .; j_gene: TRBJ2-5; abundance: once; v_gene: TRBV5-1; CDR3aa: CASSLVGQNQETQYF; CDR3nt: TGCGCCAGCAGCTTGGTGGGACAAAACCAAGAGACCCAGTACTTC
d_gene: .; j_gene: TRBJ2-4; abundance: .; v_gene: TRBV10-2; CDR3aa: CASSAGRGADQYF; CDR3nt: TGCGCCAGCAGTGCGGGTAGGGGGGCGGATCAGTACTTC
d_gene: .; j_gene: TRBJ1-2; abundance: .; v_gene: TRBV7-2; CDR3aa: CASSLSEDGGYTF; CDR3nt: TGTGCCAGCAGCTTATCAGAGGACGGTGGCTACACCTTC
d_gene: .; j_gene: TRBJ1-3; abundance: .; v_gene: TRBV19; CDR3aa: CASTEGPFSGNTIYF; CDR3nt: TGTGCCAGTACCGAAGGGCCGTTCTCTGGAAACACCATATATTTT
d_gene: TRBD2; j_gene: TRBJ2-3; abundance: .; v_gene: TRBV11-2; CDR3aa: CASSPGTSDTQYF; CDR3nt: TGTGCCAGCAGCCCCGGGACTAGTGATACGCAGTATTTT
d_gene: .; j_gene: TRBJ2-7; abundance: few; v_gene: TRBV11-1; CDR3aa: CASSFVGETYEQYF; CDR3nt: TGTGCCAGCAGCTTCGTAGGAGAAACCTACGAGCAGTACTTC
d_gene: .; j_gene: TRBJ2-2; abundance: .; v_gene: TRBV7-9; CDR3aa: CASSSSRRATGELFF; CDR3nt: TGTGCCAGCAGCTCGAGCCGTAGGGCCACCGGGGAGCTGTTTTTT
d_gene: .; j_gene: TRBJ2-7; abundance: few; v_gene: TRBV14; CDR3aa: CASSPRGPYEQYF; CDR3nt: TGTGCCAGCAGCCCCCGCGGACCCTACGAGCAGTACTTC
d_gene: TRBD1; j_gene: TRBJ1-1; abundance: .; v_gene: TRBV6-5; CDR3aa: CASSQQGLNTEAFF; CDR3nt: TGTGCCAGCAGTCAACAGGGGTTGAACACTGAAGCTTTCTTT
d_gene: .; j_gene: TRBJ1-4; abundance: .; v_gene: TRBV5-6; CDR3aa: CASSLQGGEKLFF; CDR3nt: TGTGCCAGCAGCTTGCAGGGTGGTGAAAAACTGTTTTTT
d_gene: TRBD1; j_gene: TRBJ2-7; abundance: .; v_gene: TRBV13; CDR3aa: CASSSRDSHYEQYF; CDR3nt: TGTGCCAGCAGCTCTCGGGACAGCCACTACGAGCAGTACTTC
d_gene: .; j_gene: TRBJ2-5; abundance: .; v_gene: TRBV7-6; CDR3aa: CASSSTQPGTQYF; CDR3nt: TGTGCCAGCAGCTCCACCCAACCGGGAACCCAGTACTTC
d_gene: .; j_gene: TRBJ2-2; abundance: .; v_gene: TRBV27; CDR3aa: CASSPPKETGELFF; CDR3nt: TGTGCCAGCAGTCCCCCCAAGGAGACCGGGGAGCTGTTTTTT
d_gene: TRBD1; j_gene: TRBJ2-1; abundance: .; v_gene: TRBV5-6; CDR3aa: CASSPPGDRGGQFF; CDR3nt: TGTGCCAGCAGCCCTCCTGGGGACAGGGGGGGGCAGTTCTTC
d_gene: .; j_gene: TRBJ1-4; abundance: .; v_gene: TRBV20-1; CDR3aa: CSARLFEKLFF; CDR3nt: TGCAGTGCTAGGTTATTTGAAAAACTGTTTTTT
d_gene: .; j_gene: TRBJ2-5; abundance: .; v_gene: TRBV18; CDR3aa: CASSTGSRVKTQYF; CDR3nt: TGTGCCAGCTCTACCGGGAGCAGGGTGAAGACCCAGTACTTC
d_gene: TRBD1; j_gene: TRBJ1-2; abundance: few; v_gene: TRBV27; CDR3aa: CASSPVTGNNYGYTF; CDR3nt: TGTGCCAGCAGCCCGGTGACAGGGAATAACTATGGCTACACCTTC
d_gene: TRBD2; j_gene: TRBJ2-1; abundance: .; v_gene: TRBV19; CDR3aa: CASKEYGGSDNEQFF; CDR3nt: TGTGCCAGTAAGGAATACGGGGGGTCGGACAATGAGCAGTTCTTC
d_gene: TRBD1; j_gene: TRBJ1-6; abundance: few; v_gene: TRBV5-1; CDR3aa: CASRDSGTGSNSPLHF; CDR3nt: TGCGCCAGCAGAGACTCCGGGACAGGGTCAAATTCACCCCTCCACTTT
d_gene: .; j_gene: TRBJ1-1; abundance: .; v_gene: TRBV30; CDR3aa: CAWSRFEGDTEAFF; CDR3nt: TGTGCCTGGAGTCGCTTCGAGGGGGACACTGAAGCTTTCTTT
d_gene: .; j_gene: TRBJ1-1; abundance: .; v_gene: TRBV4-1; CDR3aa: CASSQDLGKQNTEAFF; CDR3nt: TGCGCCAGCAGCCAAGATCTGGGGAAACAGAACACTGAAGCTTTCTTT
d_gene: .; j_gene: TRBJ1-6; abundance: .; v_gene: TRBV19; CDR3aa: CASSGREVYSSPLHF; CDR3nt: TGTGCCAGTAGTGGTCGGGAGGTGTATTCCTCACCCCTCCACTTT
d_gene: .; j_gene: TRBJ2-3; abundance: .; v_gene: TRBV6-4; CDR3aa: CASSDSAGEGTDTQYF; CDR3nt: TGTGCCAGCAGTGACTCGGCAGGGGAGGGGACAGATACGCAGTATTTT
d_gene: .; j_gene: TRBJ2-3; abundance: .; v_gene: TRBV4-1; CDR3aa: CASSQEAAGTDTQYF; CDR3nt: TGCGCCAGCAGCCAAGAAGCAGCGGGCACAGATACGCAGTATTTT
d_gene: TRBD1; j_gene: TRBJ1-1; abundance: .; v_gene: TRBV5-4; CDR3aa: CASSLNSGQGNTEAFF; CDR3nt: TGTGCCAGCAGCTTGAATAGCGGACAGGGGAACACTGAAGCTTTCTTT
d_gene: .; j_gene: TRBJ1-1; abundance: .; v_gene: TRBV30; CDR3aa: CAWSVLNTEAFF; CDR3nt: TGTGCCTGGAGTGTACTGAACACTGAAGCTTTCTTT
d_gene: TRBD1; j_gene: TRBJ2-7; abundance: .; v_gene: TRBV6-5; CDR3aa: CASRRLGQAGEQYF; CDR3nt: TGTGCCAGCAGAAGACTGGGACAGGCCGGCGAGCAGTACTTC
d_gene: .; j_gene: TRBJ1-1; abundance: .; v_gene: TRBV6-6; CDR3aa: CASSYQNTEAFF; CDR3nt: TGTGCCAGCAGTTACCAGAACACTGAAGCTTTCTTT
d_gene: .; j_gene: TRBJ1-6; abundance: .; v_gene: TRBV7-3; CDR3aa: CASSLGGTGNSPLHF; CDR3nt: TGTGCCAGCAGCTTAGGGGGGACCGGGAATTCACCCCTCCACTTT
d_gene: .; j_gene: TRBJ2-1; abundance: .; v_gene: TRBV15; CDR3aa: CATSHGVSSYNEQFF; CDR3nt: TGTGCCACCAGCCATGGGGTTAGCTCCTACAATGAGCAGTTCTTC
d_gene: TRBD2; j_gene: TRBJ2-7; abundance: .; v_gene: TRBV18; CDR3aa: CASSPGGQLYEQYF; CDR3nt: TGTGCCAGCTCACCGGGAGGGCAGCTGTACGAGCAGTACTTC
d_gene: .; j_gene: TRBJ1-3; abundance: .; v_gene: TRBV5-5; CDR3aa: CASSPGAQGDPGNTIYF; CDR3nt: TGTGCCAGCAGCCCCGGTGCCCAGGGCGATCCTGGAAACACCATATATTTT
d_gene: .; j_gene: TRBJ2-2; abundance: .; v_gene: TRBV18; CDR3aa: CASSPLQGRNTGELFF; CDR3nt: TGTGCCAGCTCACCACTACAGGGCAGGAACACCGGGGAGCTGTTTTTT
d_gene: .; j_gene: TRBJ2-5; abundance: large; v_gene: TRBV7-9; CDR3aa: CASSLLSPGSQETQYF; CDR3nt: TGTGCCAGCAGCCTTCTATCCCCAGGGAGTCAAGAGACCCAGTACTTC
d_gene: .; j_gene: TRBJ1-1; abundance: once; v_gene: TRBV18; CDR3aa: CASSPRQVPIEAFF; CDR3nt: TGTGCCAGCTCACCTCGACAGGTACCGATTGAAGCTTTCTTT
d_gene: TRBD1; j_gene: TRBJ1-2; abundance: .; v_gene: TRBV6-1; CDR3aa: CASSEGRGPGYTF; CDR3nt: TGTGCCAGCAGTGAGGGCAGGGGGCCTGGCTACACCTTC
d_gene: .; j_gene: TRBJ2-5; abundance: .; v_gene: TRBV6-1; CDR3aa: CASSESGLQETQYF; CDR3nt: TGTGCCAGCAGTGAATCTGGCCTACAAGAGACCCAGTACTTC
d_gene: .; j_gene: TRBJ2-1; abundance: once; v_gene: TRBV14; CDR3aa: CASSQRSPTSSYNEQFF; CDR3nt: TGTGCCAGCAGCCAACGATCACCCACGAGCTCCTACAATGAGCAGTTCTTC
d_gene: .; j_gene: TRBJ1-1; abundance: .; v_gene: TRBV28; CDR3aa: CASSLPGDQGPTEAFF; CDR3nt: TGTGCCAGCAGTTTACCTGGGGACCAGGGGCCCACTGAAGCTTTCTTT
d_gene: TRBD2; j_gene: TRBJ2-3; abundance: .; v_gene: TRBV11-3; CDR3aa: CASSFPTSGCTDTQYF; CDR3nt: TGTGCCAGCAGCTTCCCGACTAGCGGATGCACAGATACGCAGTATTTT
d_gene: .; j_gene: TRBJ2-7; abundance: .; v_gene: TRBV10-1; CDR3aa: CARPPGTDPYEQYF; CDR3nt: TGCGCCAGACCTCCCGGGACGGACCCCTACGAGCAGTACTTC
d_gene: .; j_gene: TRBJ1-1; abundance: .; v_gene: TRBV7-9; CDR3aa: CASSLVGSGEAFF; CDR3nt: TGTGCCAGCAGCTTAGTGGGGTCGGGGGAAGCTTTCTTT
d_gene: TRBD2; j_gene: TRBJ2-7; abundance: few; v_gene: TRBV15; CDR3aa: CATSSNSGGAYEQYF; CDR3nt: TGTGCCACCAGCAGCAATAGCGGGGGGGCCTACGAGCAGTACTTC
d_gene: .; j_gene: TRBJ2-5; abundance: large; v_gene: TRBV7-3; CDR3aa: CASSPQGGETQYF; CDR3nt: TGTGCCAGCAGCCCACAGGGGGGGGAGACCCAGTACTTC
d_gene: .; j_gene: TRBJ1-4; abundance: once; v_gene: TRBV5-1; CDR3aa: CASSLGGTGNEKLFF; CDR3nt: TGCGCCAGCAGCTTGGGAGGGACGGGGAATGAAAAACTGTTTTTT
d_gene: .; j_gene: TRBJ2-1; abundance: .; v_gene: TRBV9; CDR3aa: CASSEGPRGYEQFF; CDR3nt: TGTGCCAGCAGCGAGGGGCCCCGAGGGTATGAGCAGTTCTTC
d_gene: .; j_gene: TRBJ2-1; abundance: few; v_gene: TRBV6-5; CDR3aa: CASSSGRVGGYNEQFF; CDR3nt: TGTGCCAGCAGTTCTGGCCGGGTGGGGGGCTACAATGAGCAGTTCTTC
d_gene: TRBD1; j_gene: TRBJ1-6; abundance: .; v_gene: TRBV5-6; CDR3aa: CASSRDRRPAGSPLHF; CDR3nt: TGTGCCAGCAGCAGGGACAGGCGGCCGGCTGGTTCACCCCTCCACTTT
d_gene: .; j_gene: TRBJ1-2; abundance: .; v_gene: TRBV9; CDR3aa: CASSVGLEGRGYTF; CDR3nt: TGTGCCAGCAGCGTAGGGTTAGAGGGCCGGGGCTACACCTTC